What follows are 19 T cell receptor beta chains derived from one specimen sequenced in a study of T cells in Graves' hyperthyroidism and ophthalmopathy. Researchers took RNA transcripts and amplified the TCR beta CDR3 regions from them. Researchers ran a first-round RT-PCR on the TCR CDR3 using the HTBI primer set. TCRdb ran MiXCR on the multiplex PCR reads and lists one entry per CDR3 protein. The repertoire holds 600,000 or so distinct CDR3 sequences, with roughly 15% as singletons. Sequences were obtained from blood. All receptors derive from a woman in her forties or fifties with Graves' ophthalmopathy.

The V and J genes are TRBV19 and TRBJ1-5; D may be TRBD1 (6 bases). The CDR3 loop spans 15 amino acids. In germline, CDR1 is LNHDA, CDR2 SQIVND (reference sequence). The germline V and J ends were trimmed by 3 bases and 6 bases, with 15 bases remaining between them. CDR3 sequence (DNA): TGTGCCAGTAGTATTGGAACAGGGAGAAGTCAGCCCCAGCATTTT. It encodes CASSIGTGRSQPQHF.

This clonotype was recorded at least ten times. The V gene is TRBV7-8, the J gene TRBJ2-7; D possibly corresponds to TRBD2 (7 bases). The CDR3 runs to 16 residues. V was cut by 6 bases and J by 1 base, with 19 bases left in between. In germline, CDR1 is SGHVS, CDR2 FQNEAQ. The CDR3 sequence: CASRQLGGQGSYEQYF. CDR3 DNA: TGTGCCAGCAGGCAGCTGGGGGGGCAGGGGTCCTACGAGCAGTACTTC.

This clonotype was observed at least ten times. The rearrangement uses TRBV30 and TRBJ1-6, with D unclear. Looked up from germline, CDR1 is GTSNPN and CDR2 is SVGIG (reference sequence). Trimming removed 5 bases from V and 5 bases from J, with 7 bases in between. The CDR3 has 12 amino acids. DNA for the CDR3: TGTGCCTGGGGACGCCATAATTCACCCCTCCACTTT. This translates into CAWGRHNSPLHF.

This clonotype has at least ten counts. The chain has TRBV11-3 and TRBJ2-7; 7 nucleotides agree with TRBD2. V shed 5 bases and J 7 bases; nucleotides not matched to a gene: 8. The V gene's germline CDR1 is SGHNT and CDR2 YENEEA. This CDR3 has 13 amino acids. The CDR3 DNA reads TGTGCCAGCAGCCTAAGATCAGCGGGGGAGCAGTACTTC. Amino acid sequence: CASSLRSAGEQYF.

The chain has TRBV24-1 and TRBJ2-1; D remains unclear. The CDR3 extends over 12 amino acids. The V end was cut by 0 bases, the J end by 6 bases, with 2 bases between. The germline V gene has CDR1 KGHDR and CDR2 SFDVKD. Here the CDR3 reads CATSDLPNEQFF. CDR3 sequence (DNA): TGTGCCACCAGTGATTTGCCCAATGAGCAGTTCTTC.

The sample holds many counts of this clonotype. J is TRBJ2-3 and V is TRBV5-1; 7 bases map to TRBD2. Looked up from germline, CDR1 is SGHRS and CDR2 is YFSETQ. This CDR3 has 14 amino acids. The V segment lost 3 bases and the J segment 3 bases; nucleotides outside the gene matches: 4. CDR3 bases: TGCGCCAGCAGCTACGGGACTACTACAGATACGCAGTATTTT. Encoded protein: CASSYGTTTDTQYF. Complete variable domain (other parts from reference TRBV5-1 and TRBJ2-3): KAGVTQTPRYLIKTRGQQVTLSCSPISGHRSVSWYQQTPGQGLQFLFEYFSETQRNKGNFPGRFSGRQFSNSRSEMNVSTLELGDSALYLCASSYGTTTDTQYFGPGTRLTVL.

Note on this clonotype: Since a much larger clone is just one base distant, this may be a read error. The chain recombines TRBV30 with TRBJ1-1, with D unresolved. V lost 2 bases, J lost 4 bases, and 14 bases lay in between. Germline V gene data show CDR1 as GTSNPN and CDR2 as SVGIG (reference sequence). The CDR3 runs to 14 residues. The CDR3 is CAWSSGEGATEAFF. CDR3 nucleotide sequence: TGTGCCTGGAGTTCCGGGGAGGGCGCCACTGAAGCTTTCTTT.

At least ten counts were recorded for this clonotype. DNA of the CDR3: TGTGCCAGCAGCTCCTCGGGACAGCGGAACACCGGGGAGCTGTTTTTT. Translated: CASSSSGQRNTGELFF. The chain uses TRBV5-5 and TRBJ2-2, with TRBD1 matching 7 bases. Trimming took 3 bases from V and 1 from J; bases not matched to a gene: 6. Germline V CDR1 and CDR2: SGHKS, YYEKEE (reference sequence). The CDR3 is 16 amino acids.

The V and J genes are TRBV19 and TRBJ2-1, with a weak D call TRBD2 (7 bases). V was cut by 7 bases and J by 4 bases, with 20 bases left in between. The CDR3 sequence is 16 residues long. Per germline, CDR1 LNHDA and CDR2 SQIVND (reference sequence). The CDR3 DNA sequence: TGTGCCAGTACCCAAACAACGGGGGGCAGGTACAATGAGCAGTTCTTC. Translated: CASTQTTGGRYNEQFF.

The chain is built from TRBV4-1 and TRBJ2-3; D assignment may be TRBD1 or TRBD2 (5 bases each). Trimming left V 2 bases short and J 0 bases short, with 12 bases between. CDR1 is MGHRA, CDR2 YSYEKL, per germline. The CDR3 totals 16 residues. This chain's CDR3 is CASSQKTGLSTDTQYF. The CDR3 DNA is TGCGCCAGCAGCCAAAAAACAGGACTCAGCACAGATACGCAGTATTTT.

This clonotype was recorded many times. The junction shows a germline mismatch at one end, possibly a read error. The rearrangement uses TRBV5-1 and TRBJ2-3, with D unresolved. The CDR3 runs 15 residues. Per the germline V gene, CDR1 is SGHRS and CDR2 is YFSETQ. The CDR3 here is CASSLSPLSTDTQYF. In nucleotides, the CDR3 is TGTGCCAGCAGTTTATCACCCCTTAGCACAGATACGCAGTATTTT.

There are many counts of this clonotype. V is TRBV28 and J is TRBJ2-2; TRBD2 matches at 10 bases. With V trimmed by 6 bases and J by 5 bases, 9 bases remained unmatched. CDR3 size: 16 residues. The germline V gene has CDR1 MDHEN and CDR2 SYDVKM. CDR3 nucleotide sequence: TGTGCCAGCAGGAATGGACTAGCGGTACAGACCGGGGAGCTGTTTTTT. It yields the protein CASRNGLAVQTGELFF.

Ten or more counts support this clonotype. The chain is built from TRBV13 and TRBJ2-5; possibly TRBD2 for D (6 bases). This CDR3 has 14 amino acids. Trimming took 5 bases from V and 5 from J, leaving 15 bases between them. Germline lookup yields CDR1 PRHDT and CDR2 FYEKMQ (reference sequence). For the CDR3, the DNA is TGTGCCAGCAGCCAAAAAACGGGAGCGGAGACCCAGTACTTC. Its translation is CASSQKTGAETQYF.

This clonotype was detected many times. V and J are TRBV20-1 and TRBJ1-1; TRBD1 might be the D (6 bases). The V end lost 6 bases, the J end lost 0 bases, and 17 bases lay between the germline ends. CDR1 is DFQATT and CDR2 is SNEGSKA in the germline V gene (reference sequence). This CDR3 has 15 amino acids. This chain's CDR3 is CSARGGQPMNTEAFF. Written as DNA, the CDR3 is TGCAGTGCCCGAGGGGGGCAGCCTATGAACACTGAAGCTTTCTTT.

In its sample, this clonotype was seen many times. The chain links TRBV14 to TRBJ2-4; tentative D call: TRBD2 (5 bases). The CDR3 is made up of 13 amino acids. Germline CDR1 is SGHDN and CDR2 is FVKESK. Trimming removed 4 bases at V and 9 bases at J, with 13 bases between. For the CDR3, the DNA is TGTGCCAGCAGCCGCGATGAGGGAAGCATTCAGTACTTC. Its protein product is CASSRDEGSIQYF.

This clonotype was counted ten times or more. The J gene is TRBJ2-7, the V gene TRBV2; no definite D call. The CDR3 runs to 13 residues. V lost 5 bases and J 2 bases, leaving 10 bases between the germline ends. Germline CDR1 is SNHLY and CDR2 is FYNNEI. This CDR3 reads CASSKDGTYEQYF. The CDR3 bases are TGTGCCAGCAGTAAGGACGGCACCTACGAGCAGTACTTC.

The rearrangement uses TRBV28 and TRBJ1-1; 7 bases map to TRBD1. Germline V CDR1 and CDR2: MDHEN, SYDVKM. J gave up 0 bases and V 5 bases, and 6 bases lay outside the gene matches. The CDR3 covers 15 residues. DNA for the CDR3: TGTGCCAGCAGTCACGCCGGGACAGTGAACACTGAAGCTTTCTTT. Its protein product is CASSHAGTVNTEAFF.

This clonotype was counted a few times. The V gene is TRBV9, the J gene TRBJ2-1, with TRBD1 matching 9 bases. CDR3 size: 15 residues. J was trimmed by 6 bases and V by 3 bases; bases with no gene match: 7. Germline V CDR1 and CDR2: SGDLS, YYNGEE. CDR3 sequence: CASSAYRGLVNEQFF. CDR3 DNA: TGTGCCAGCAGCGCCTACAGGGGGCTGGTCAATGAGCAGTTCTTC.

This clonotype was observed at least ten times. This sequence joins TRBV11-3 and TRBJ1-1, with TRBD1 identical over 7 bases. Germline values: CDR1 SGHNT, CDR2 YENEEA. V lost 4 bases to trimming and J lost 0 bases; unmatched junction nucleotides: 2. The CDR3 is 14 residues long. CDR3 in DNA: TGTGCCAGCAGCTCAGGACAGGTGAACACTGAAGCTTTCTTT. Translating it yields CASSSGQVNTEAFF.